These 3 T cell receptor beta chains were sequenced from one sample in a study of post-analysis software for immune sequencing data. Findings and caveats of the study: Higher frequency in patients than in controls was seen for about 5 TRBV segments, with TRBV5-6, TRBV5-1 and TRBV20-1 among them.

No antigen is known for these receptors. Unique molecular identifiers tagged the TCR beta cDNA libraries. Using its own MiXCR run on the PCR reads, TCRdb lists one record per CDR3 protein. The data contain hundreds of thousands of distinct CDR3 sequences, 55% to 60% of them seen just once; the ten biggest clones take up about 10%. The sample was blood. These receptors all come from a girl aged 2 to 10 with multiple sclerosis.

The chain has TRBV6-6 and TRBJ1-2; TRBD1 matches 12 bases. The CDR3 is made up of 15 amino acids. The germline V gene has CDR1 MNHNY and CDR2 SVGAGI (reference sequence). V lost 5 bases and J lost 7; bases outside the gene matches: 8. The CDR3 is CASSRDRGRGRGYTF. The DNA for the CDR3 is TGTGCCAGCAGTCGGGACAGGGGGCGAGGCCGTGGCTACACCTTC.

J is TRBJ1-5 and V is TRBV5-1; D gene unclear. CDR1 and CDR2 from the germline V gene are SGHRS and YFSETQ. This CDR3 region has 14 residues. Trimming took off 0 bases at V and 4 bases at J, with 8 bases between the two ends. CDR3 in amino acids: CASSLGEPNQPQHF. Written as DNA, the CDR3 is TGCGCCAGCAGCTTGGGGGAGCCTAATCAGCCCCAGCATTTT.

This sequence joins TRBV2 and TRBJ1-4; no clear D gene. CDR1 and CDR2 (germline): SNHLY, FYNNEI. The CDR3 spans 14 residues. With 9 bases removed from V and 0 bases from J, the gap between germline ends came to 11 bases. The CDR3 DNA reads TGTGCCAGTGGAGTAACACCAACTAATGAAAAACTGTTTTTT. This codes for CASGVTPTNEKLFF.